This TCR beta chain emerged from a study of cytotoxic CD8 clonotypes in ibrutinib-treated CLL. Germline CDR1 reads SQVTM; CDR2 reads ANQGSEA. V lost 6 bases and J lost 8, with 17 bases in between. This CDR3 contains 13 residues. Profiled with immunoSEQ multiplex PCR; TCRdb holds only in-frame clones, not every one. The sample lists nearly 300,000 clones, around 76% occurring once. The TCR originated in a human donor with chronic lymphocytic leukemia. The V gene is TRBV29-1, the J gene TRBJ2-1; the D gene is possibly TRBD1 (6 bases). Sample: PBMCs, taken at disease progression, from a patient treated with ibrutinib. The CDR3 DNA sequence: TGCAGCGTCCAGACAGGAACGTACCATGAGCAGTTCTTC. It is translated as CSVQTGTYHEQFF.